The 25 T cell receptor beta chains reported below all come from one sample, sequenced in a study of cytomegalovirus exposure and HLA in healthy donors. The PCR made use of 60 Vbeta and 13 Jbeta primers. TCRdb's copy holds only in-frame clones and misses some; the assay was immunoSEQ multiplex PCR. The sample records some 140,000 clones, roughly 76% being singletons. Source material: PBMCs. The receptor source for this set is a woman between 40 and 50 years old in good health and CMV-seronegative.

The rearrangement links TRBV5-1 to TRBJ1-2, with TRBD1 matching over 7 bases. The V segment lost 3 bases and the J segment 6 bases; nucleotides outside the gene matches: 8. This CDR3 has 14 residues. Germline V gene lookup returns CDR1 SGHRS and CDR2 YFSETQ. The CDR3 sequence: CASSSGTEGDGYTF. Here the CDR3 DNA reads TGCGCCAGCAGCTCTGGGACAGAAGGGGATGGCTACACCTTC.

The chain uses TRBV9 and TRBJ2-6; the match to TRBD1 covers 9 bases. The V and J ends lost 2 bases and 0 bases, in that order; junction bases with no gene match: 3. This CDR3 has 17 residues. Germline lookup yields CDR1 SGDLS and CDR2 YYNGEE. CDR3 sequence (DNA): TGTGCCAGCAGCGTCGGGACAGGGCTCTCTGGGGCCAACGTCCTGACTTTC. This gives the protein CASSVGTGLSGANVLTF.

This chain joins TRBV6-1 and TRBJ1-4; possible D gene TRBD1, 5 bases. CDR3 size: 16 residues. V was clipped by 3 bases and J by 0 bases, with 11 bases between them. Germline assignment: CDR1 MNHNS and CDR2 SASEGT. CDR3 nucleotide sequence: TGTGCCAGCAGTGACCTCGGACACACAACTAATGAAAAACTGTTTTTT. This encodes CASSDLGHTTNEKLFF.

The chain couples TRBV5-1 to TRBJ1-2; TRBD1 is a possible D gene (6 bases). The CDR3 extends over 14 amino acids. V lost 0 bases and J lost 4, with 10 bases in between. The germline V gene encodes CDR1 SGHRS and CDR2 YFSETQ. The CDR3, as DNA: TGCGCCAGCAGCTTGGGCACAGGGAGCTATGGCTACACCTTC. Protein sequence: CASSLGTGSYGYTF.

Here the CDR3 reads CATSPGDRDEKLFF. Written as DNA, the CDR3 is TGTGCCACCTCCCCAGGGGACAGGGACGAAAAACTGTTTTTT. The chain carries TRBV2 and TRBJ1-4; 9 nucleotides match TRBD1. From germline, CDR1 is SNHLY and CDR2 FYNNEI. V lost 10 bases to trimming and J lost 8 bases; unmatched junction nucleotides: 11. CDR3 length: 14 residues.

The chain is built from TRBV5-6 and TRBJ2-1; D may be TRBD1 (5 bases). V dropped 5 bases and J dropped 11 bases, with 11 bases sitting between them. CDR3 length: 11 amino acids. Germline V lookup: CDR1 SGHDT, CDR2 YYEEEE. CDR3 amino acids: CASRDQGQQFF. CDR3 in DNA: TGTGCCAGCAGGGACCAGGGTCAGCAGTTCTTC.

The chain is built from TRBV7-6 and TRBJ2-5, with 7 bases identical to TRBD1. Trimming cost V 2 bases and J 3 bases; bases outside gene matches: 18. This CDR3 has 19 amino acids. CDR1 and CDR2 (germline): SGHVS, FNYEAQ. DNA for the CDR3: TGTGCCAGCAGCTTAAGAGTGAAGGGGGCCCGGACACTCAAAGAGACCCAGTACTTC. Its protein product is CASSLRVKGARTLKETQYF.

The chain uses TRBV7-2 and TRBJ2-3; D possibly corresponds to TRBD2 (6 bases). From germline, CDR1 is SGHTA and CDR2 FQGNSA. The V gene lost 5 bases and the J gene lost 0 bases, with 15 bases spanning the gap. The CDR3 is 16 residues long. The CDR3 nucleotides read TGTGCCAGCAGCCCCGGGCCCGCGGGGAGCACAGATACGCAGTATTTT. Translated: CASSPGPAGSTDTQYF.

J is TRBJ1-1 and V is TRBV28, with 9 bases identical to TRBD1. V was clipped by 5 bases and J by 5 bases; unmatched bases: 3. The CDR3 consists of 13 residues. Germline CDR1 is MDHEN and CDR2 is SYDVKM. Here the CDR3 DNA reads TGTGCCAGCAGTGGGACAGGGTTGACTGAAGCTTTCTTT. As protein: CASSGTGLTEAFF.

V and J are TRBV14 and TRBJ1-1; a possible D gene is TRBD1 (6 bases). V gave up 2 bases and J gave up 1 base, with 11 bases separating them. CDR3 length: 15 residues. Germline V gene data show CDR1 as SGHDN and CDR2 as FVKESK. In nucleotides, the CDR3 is TGTGCCAGCAGCCAAACGGTACAGGGGAACACTGAAGCTTTCTTT. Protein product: CASSQTVQGNTEAFF. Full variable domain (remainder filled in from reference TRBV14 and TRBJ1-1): EAGVTQFPSHSVIEKGQTVTLRCDPISGHDNLYWYRRVMGKEIKFLLHFVKESKQDESGMPNNRFLAERTGGTYSTLKVQPAELEDSGVYFCASSQTVQGNTEAFFGQGTRLTVV.

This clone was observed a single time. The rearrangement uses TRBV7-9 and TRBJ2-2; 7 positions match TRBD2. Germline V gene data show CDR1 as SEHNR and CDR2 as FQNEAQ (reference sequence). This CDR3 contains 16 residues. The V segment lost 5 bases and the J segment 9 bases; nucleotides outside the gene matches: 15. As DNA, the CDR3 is TGTGCCAGCAGCCCCGCCGGGACTACCCAGGACTGGGAGCTGTTTTTT. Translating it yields CASSPAGTTQDWELFF.

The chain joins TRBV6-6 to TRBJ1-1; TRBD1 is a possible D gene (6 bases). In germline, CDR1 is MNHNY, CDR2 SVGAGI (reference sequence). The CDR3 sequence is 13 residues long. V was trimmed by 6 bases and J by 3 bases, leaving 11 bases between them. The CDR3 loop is CASRHQGYTEAFF. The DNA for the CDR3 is TGTGCCAGCAGACATCAGGGGTACACTGAAGCTTTCTTT.

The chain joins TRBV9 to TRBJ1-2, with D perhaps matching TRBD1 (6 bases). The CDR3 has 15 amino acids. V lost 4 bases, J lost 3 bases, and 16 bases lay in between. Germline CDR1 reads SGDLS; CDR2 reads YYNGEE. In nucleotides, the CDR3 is TGTGCCAGCAGCCCCCAGGACAGCTTTTACTATGGCTACACCTTC. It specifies CASSPQDSFYYGYTF.

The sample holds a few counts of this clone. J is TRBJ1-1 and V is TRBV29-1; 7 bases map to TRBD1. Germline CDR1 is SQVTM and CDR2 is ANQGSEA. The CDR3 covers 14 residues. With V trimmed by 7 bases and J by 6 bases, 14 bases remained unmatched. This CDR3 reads CSARTGRGYSEAFF. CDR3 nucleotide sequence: TGCAGCGCAAGGACAGGCCGAGGTTATTCTGAAGCTTTCTTT.

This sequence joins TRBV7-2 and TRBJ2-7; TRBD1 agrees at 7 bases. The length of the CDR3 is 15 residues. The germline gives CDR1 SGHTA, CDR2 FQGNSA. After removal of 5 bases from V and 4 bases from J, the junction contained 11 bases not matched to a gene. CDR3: CASSRRDSLGYEQYF. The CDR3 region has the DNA TGTGCCAGCAGCCGCCGGGACAGTCTAGGGTACGAGCAGTACTTC.

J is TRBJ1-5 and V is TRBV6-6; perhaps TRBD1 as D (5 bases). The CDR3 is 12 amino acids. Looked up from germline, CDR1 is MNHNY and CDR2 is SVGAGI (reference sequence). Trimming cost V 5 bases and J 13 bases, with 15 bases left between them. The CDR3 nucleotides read TGTGCCAGCAGTCTCCTTGGGGCCAATCAGCATTTT. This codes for CASSLLGANQHF.

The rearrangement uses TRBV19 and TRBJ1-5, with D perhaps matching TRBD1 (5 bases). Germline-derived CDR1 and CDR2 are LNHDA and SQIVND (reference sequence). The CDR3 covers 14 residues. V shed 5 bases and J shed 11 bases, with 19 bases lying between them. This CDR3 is CASSWGGSAEAQHF. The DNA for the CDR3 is TGTGCCAGTAGTTGGGGCGGATCCGCAGAAGCCCAGCATTTT.

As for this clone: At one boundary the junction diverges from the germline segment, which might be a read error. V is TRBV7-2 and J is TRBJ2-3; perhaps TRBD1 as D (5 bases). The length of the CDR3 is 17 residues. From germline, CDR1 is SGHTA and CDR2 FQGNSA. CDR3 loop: CASSLGWSSPGTGTQYF. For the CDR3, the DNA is TGTGCCAGCAGCTTAGGTTGGTCGAGCCCCGGCACAGGTACGCAGTATTTT. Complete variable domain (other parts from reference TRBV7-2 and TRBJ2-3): GAGVSQSPSNKVTEKGKDVELRCDPISGHTALYWYRQSLGQGLEFLIYFQGNSAPDKSGLPSDRFSAERTGGSVSTLTIQRTQQEDSAVYLCASSLGWSSPGTGTQYFGPGTRLTVL.

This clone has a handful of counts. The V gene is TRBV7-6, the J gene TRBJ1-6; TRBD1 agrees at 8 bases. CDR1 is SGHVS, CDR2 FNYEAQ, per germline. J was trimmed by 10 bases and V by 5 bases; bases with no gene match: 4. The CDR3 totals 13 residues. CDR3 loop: CASSPGQESPLHF. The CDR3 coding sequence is TGTGCCAGCAGCCCGGGACAGGAGTCACCCCTCCACTTT.

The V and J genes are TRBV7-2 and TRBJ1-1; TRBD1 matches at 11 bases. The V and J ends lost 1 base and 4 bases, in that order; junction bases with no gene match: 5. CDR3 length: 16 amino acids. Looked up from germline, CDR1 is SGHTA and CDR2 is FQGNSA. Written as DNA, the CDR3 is TGTGCCAGCAGCTTAGTGGGACAGGGGGTGGGCACTGAAGCTTTCTTT. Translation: CASSLVGQGVGTEAFF.

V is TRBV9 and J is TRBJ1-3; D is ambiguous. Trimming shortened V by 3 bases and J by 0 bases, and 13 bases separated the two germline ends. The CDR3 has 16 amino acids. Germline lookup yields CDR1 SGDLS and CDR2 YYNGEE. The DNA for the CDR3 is TGTGCCAGCAGCGCGTTCCCAGGATCCTCTGGAAACACCATATATTTT. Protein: CASSAFPGSSGNTIYF.

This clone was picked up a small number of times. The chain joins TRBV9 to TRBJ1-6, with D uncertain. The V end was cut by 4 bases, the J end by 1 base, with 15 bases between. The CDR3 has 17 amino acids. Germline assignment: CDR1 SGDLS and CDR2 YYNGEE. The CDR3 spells CASSSQVVLSYNSPLHF. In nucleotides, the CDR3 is TGTGCCAGCAGCTCGCAGGTGGTGCTTTCCTATAATTCACCCCTCCACTTT.

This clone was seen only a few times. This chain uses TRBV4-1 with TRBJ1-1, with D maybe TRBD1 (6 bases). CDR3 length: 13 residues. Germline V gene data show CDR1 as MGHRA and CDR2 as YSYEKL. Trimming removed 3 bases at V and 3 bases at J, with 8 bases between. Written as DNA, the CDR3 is TGCGCCAGCAGCCAGGGGGCGTACACTGAAGCTTTCTTT. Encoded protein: CASSQGAYTEAFF.

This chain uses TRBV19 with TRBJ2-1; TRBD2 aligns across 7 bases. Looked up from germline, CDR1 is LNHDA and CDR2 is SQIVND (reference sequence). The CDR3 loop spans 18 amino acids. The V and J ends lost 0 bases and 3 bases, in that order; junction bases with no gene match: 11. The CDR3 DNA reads TGTGCCAGTAGTATAGATCCCATAGCCGGGACTAACTACAATGAGCAGTTCTTC. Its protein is CASSIDPIAGTNYNEQFF.

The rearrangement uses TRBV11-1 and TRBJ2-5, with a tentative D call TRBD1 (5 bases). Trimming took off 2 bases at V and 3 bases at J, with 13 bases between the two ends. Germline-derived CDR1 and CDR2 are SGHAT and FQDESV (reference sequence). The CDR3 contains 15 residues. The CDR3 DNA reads TGTGCCAGCAGCTTAATTACGGCAGGGAAAGAGACCCAGTACTTC. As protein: CASSLITAGKETQYF.